One and the same sample provided the 30 T cell receptor beta chains below, sequenced in a study of CD8 T cells in ankylosing spondylitis. TCRdb redid the calling of the 5' RACE reads with MiXCR, one entry per CDR3 protein. The sample lists 340,000 or so distinct CDR3 sequences; over 12% were seen once. The sequencing input was blood, either unsorted or a sorted T cell fraction (not recorded which). The receptors originated from a male donor with ankylosing spondylitis or in good health (not recorded which).

Ten or more counts support this clonotype. The chain is built from TRBV5-6 and TRBJ1-6; no firm D call. The CDR3 is 17 residues long. V lost 1 base to trimming and J lost 7 bases, with 18 bases between them. Germline CDR1 is SGHDT and CDR2 is YYEEEE. CDR3 nucleotides: TGTGCCAGCAGCTTGCGAACCGGGTGGTATTGGAATTCACCCCTCCACTTT. Translation: CASSLRTGWYWNSPLHF.

V and J are TRBV12-3 or TRBV12-4 and TRBJ2-1, with 10 positions matching TRBD2. J was trimmed by 3 bases and V by 5 bases; bases with no gene match: 13. The CDR3 extends over 18 amino acids. The CDR3 here is CASSLWGDVAGGYNEQFF. Here the CDR3 DNA reads TGTGCCAGCAGTCTCTGGGGGGACGTAGCGGGAGGCTACAATGAGCAGTTCTTC.

The J gene is TRBJ2-7, the V gene TRBV14; a possible D gene is TRBD2 (6 bases). V lost 4 bases, J lost 2 bases, and 12 bases lay in between. The CDR3 is made up of 14 amino acids. Germline V gene lookup returns CDR1 SGHDN and CDR2 FVKESK. The CDR3 is CASSRSGPTYEQYF. The CDR3 nucleotides are TGTGCCAGCAGCCGGAGCGGGCCAACCTACGAGCAGTACTTC.

This clonotype was counted between two and nine times. The chain couples TRBV2 to TRBJ1-2; D is possibly TRBD1 (5 bases). The CDR3 is 13 residues long. Germline values: CDR1 SNHLY, CDR2 FYNNEI. V lost 7 bases, J lost 4 bases, and 13 bases lay in between. The CDR3 DNA follows: TGTGCCAGCATGCCCCAGGGTGGCTATGGCTACACCTTC. This translates into CASMPQGGYGYTF.

The chain couples TRBV9 to TRBJ2-5; D assignment may be TRBD1 or TRBD2 (6 bases each). Germline loops: CDR1 SGDLS, CDR2 YYNGEE. This CDR3 contains 15 residues. The V end lost 1 base, the J end lost 5 bases, and 15 bases lay between the germline ends. The CDR3 sequence: CASSVLTGGGETQYF. The CDR3 bases are TGTGCCAGCAGCGTACTGACCGGAGGGGGGGAGACCCAGTACTTC.

This clonotype has more than one count but fewer than ten. J is TRBJ2-3 and V is TRBV6-5, with D unclear. Deletions cut 0 bases from V and 5 bases from J, with 9 bases between. The CDR3 has 14 amino acids. Germline V gives CDR1 MNHEY, CDR2 SVGAGI. The CDR3 loop is CASSYSRPGDTQYF. The CDR3 DNA is TGTGCCAGCAGTTACTCCCGGCCGGGAGATACGCAGTATTTT.

This clonotype was seen a few times. V gene TRBV20-1 combines with J gene TRBJ2-1; 10 nucleotides agree with TRBD1. This CDR3 is built from 11 residues. Germline V gene data show CDR1 as DFQATT and CDR2 as SNEGSKA (reference sequence). In DNA form, the CDR3 reads TGCAGCAGGACAGGGGGCAATGAGCAGTTCTTC. Amino acids: CSRTGGNEQFF.

V is TRBV3-1 and J is TRBJ2-3, with 7 bases matching TRBD2. The CDR3 has 15 amino acids. Germline-derived CDR1 and CDR2 are LGHDT and YNNKEL (reference sequence). The V and J ends lost 6 bases and 3 bases, in that order; junction bases with no gene match: 9. Here the CDR3 reads CASSHKRGGTDTQYF. The CDR3 DNA sequence: TGTGCCAGCAGTCACAAGCGGGGAGGAACAGATACGCAGTATTTT.

J is TRBJ2-1 and V is TRBV10-3; weak D call: TRBD2 (7 bases). CDR3 length: 15 amino acids. From germline, CDR1 is ENHRY and CDR2 SYGVKD. Trimming cost V 8 bases and J 8 bases, with 22 bases left between them. As DNA, the CDR3 is TGTGCCATCGGGGGCCTAGCGGCCCGTCGCGATGAGCAGTTCTTC. Translating it yields CAIGGLAARRDEQFF.

V usage is TRBV7-9 and J usage is TRBJ2-7; D is perhaps TRBD2 (6 bases). CDR3 size: 14 residues. V lost 5 bases and J 2 bases, leaving 13 bases between the germline ends. Looked up from germline, CDR1 is SEHNR and CDR2 is FQNEAQ (reference sequence). Here the CDR3 reads CASSRLEGTYEQYF. Written as DNA, the CDR3 is TGTGCCAGCAGCCGCCTGGAGGGTACCTACGAGCAGTACTTC.

This clonotype was seen only a few times. The chain recombines TRBV29-1 with TRBJ2-7; no clear D. The CDR3 has 12 amino acids. V was cut by 3 bases and J by 0 bases, with 6 bases left in between. From germline, CDR1 is SQVTM and CDR2 ANQGSEA. CDR3 coding DNA: TGCAGCGTTGATAGGAGCTCCTACGAGCAGTACTTC. Amino acids: CSVDRSSYEQYF.

The V and J genes are TRBV7-9 and TRBJ1-1; 8 bases match TRBD1. The junction had 5 bases not matched to a gene; V was cut back by 7 bases and J by 4 bases. The length of the CDR3 is 13 residues. The germline V gene has CDR1 SEHNR and CDR2 FQNEAQ (reference sequence). CDR3 in amino acids: CASTRTGFTEAFF. CDR3 nucleotides: TGTGCCAGCACTCGGACAGGGTTCACTGAAGCTTTCTTT. Full variable domain (outside the CDR3, taken from reference TRBV7-9 and TRBJ1-1): DTGVSQNPRHKITKRGQNVTFRCDPISEHNRLYWYRQTLGQGPEFLTYFQNEAQLEKSRLLSDRFSAERPKGSFSTLEIQRTEQGDSAMYLCASTRTGFTEAFFGQGTRLTVV.

This clonotype has at least ten counts. This chain uses TRBV11-2 with TRBJ1-4; 8 nucleotides match TRBD1. In germline, CDR1 is SGHAT, CDR2 FQNNGV. The length of the CDR3 is 15 residues. J was trimmed by 2 bases and V by 5 bases; bases with no gene match: 4. For the CDR3, the DNA is TGTGCCAGCAGCGCCCAGGGGGCCACTAATGAAAAACTGTTTTTT. It specifies CASSAQGATNEKLFF.

This rearrangement joins TRBV5-1 to TRBJ2-2, with 9 bases that match TRBD2. This CDR3 contains 16 residues. V shed 0 bases, J shed 0 bases, and the junction held 0 bases outside the gene matches. Looked up from germline, CDR1 is SGHRS and CDR2 is YFSETQ. The CDR3 DNA reads as TGCGCCAGCAGCTTGGGCGGGAGGGCGAACACCGGGGAGCTGTTTTTT. Its protein product is CASSLGGRANTGELFF. The full variable domain, its missing parts supplied by reference TRBV5-1 and TRBJ2-2, is KAGVTQTPRYLIKTRGQQVTLSCSPISGHRSVSWYQQTPGQGLQFLFEYFSETQRNKGNFPGRFSGRQFSNSRSEMNVSTLELGDSALYLCASSLGGRANTGELFFGEGSRLTVL.

A note on this clonotype: With a much larger clone just one base away, this may be a read error. The J gene is TRBJ2-1, the V gene TRBV6-1; D is unresolved. V lost 7 bases and J lost 2, with 15 bases in between. The CDR3 runs to 15 residues. Germline V gene lookup returns CDR1 MNHNS and CDR2 SASEGT. The CDR3 reads CASTQVLNPYNEQFF. The CDR3 region has the DNA TGTGCCAGCACGCAGGTACTAAATCCCTACAATGAGCAGTTCTTC.

This clonotype has at least ten counts. The chain combines TRBV7-2 with TRBJ1-1; 12 bases line up with TRBD1. There are 15 residues in the CDR3. The germline CDR1 and CDR2 sequences are SGHTA and FQGNSA. V lost 3 bases to trimming and J lost 11 bases; unmatched junction nucleotides: 10. The CDR3 is CASSLEAGQGARAFF. CDR3 nucleotide sequence: TGTGCCAGCAGCTTGGAGGCGGGACAGGGGGCTAGGGCTTTCTTT.

The V gene is TRBV5-1, the J gene TRBJ2-2, with D unclear. Looked up from germline, CDR1 is SGHRS and CDR2 is YFSETQ. The CDR3 loop spans 16 amino acids. The V end lost 1 base, the J end lost 0 bases, and 10 bases lay between the germline ends. In DNA form, the CDR3 reads TGCGCCAGCAGCTTGATGGGCGCCTCGAACACCGGGGAGCTGTTTTTT. Amino acid sequence: CASSLMGASNTGELFF.

This clonotype was observed a few times. The rearrangement joins TRBV28 to TRBJ2-2; D possibly corresponds to TRBD1 (6 bases). Deletions cut 3 bases from V and 1 base from J, with 9 bases between. The CDR3 has 15 residues. Per the germline V gene, CDR1 is MDHEN and CDR2 is SYDVKM. The CDR3 DNA sequence: TGTGCCAGCAGTTTCCTACAGGGGAACACCGGGGAGCTGTTTTTT. Protein sequence: CASSFLQGNTGELFF. Drawing the rest from reference TRBV28 and TRBJ2-2, the complete variable domain is DVKVTQSSRYLVKRTGEKVFLECVQDMDHENMFWYRQDPGLGLRLIYFSYDVKMKEKGDIPEGYSVSREKKERFSLILESASTNQTSMYLCASSFLQGNTGELFFGEGSRLTVL.

V usage is TRBV6-1 and J usage is TRBJ1-3; D gene ambiguous. CDR1 is MNHNS and CDR2 is SASEGT in the germline V gene. Trimming left V 8 bases short and J 2 bases short, with 16 bases between. CDR3 length: 15 amino acids. DNA of the CDR3: TGTGCCAGCCAAATCGGTTATCAGGCTGGAAACACCATATATTTT. This sequence encodes CASQIGYQAGNTIYF.

This chain links TRBV5-1 with TRBJ2-1; 10 bases are a match to TRBD2. J was trimmed by 3 bases and V by 5 bases; bases with no gene match: 8. Germline-derived CDR1 and CDR2 are SGHRS and YFSETQ. The length of the CDR3 is 16 residues. As DNA, the CDR3 is TGCGCCAGCAGACCAGTAGCGGGGGGAATCTACAATGAGCAGTTCTTC. Its protein product is CASRPVAGGIYNEQFF.

The sample holds a few counts of this clonotype. The genes are TRBV25-1 and TRBJ1-1; D is unresolved. Trimming shortened V by 5 bases and J by 0 bases, and 7 bases separated the two germline ends. The CDR3 is 13 amino acids. Germline V lookup: CDR1 MGHDK, CDR2 SYGVNS. CDR3 nucleotides: TGTGCCAGCAGTTCAACCATGAACACTGAAGCTTTCTTT. This encodes CASSSTMNTEAFF.

This clonotype was observed a handful of times. This chain links TRBV19 with TRBJ2-3; 9 nucleotides agree with TRBD2. Per germline, CDR1 LNHDA and CDR2 SQIVND (reference sequence). V was clipped by 5 bases and J by 4 bases; unmatched bases: 7. The CDR3 extends over 15 amino acids. The CDR3 loop reads CASSRGGGEADTQYF. The CDR3 DNA reads as TGTGCCAGTAGTCGAGGCGGGGGGGAAGCAGATACGCAGTATTTT.

This clonotype was picked up a small number of times. The V and J genes are TRBV5-1 and TRBJ2-3; 7 bases line up with TRBD2. This CDR3 is built from 15 residues. V shed 3 bases, J shed 5 bases, and the junction held 9 bases outside the gene matches. Germline assignment: CDR1 SGHRS and CDR2 YFSETQ. DNA for the CDR3: TGCGCCAGCAGCTACGCCGGGACTATCGGAGATACGCAGTATTTT. Protein product: CASSYAGTIGDTQYF.

The V call is TRBV15, the J call TRBJ2-3; D unresolved. Trimming shortened V by 1 base and J by 5 bases, and 10 bases separated the two germline ends. Germline loops: CDR1 LNHNV, CDR2 YYDKDF (reference sequence). This CDR3 region has 14 residues. CDR3 DNA: TGTGCCACCAGCAGAGGGGCCGAAGGAGATACGCAGTATTTT. Translation: CATSRGAEGDTQYF.

The chain has TRBV5-1 and TRBJ2-1; D tentatively reads TRBD1 or TRBD2 (6 bases each). Germline V CDR1 and CDR2: SGHRS, YFSETQ. The CDR3 sequence is 14 residues long. Trimming cost V 0 bases and J 12 bases, with 16 bases left between them. Written as DNA, the CDR3 is TGCGCCAGCAGCTTGGAAGGGGGACTGGACGGGCAGTTCTTC. Protein sequence: CASSLEGGLDGQFF. The variable domain in full, completed from reference TRBV5-1 and TRBJ2-1, reads KAGVTQTPRYLIKTRGQQVTLSCSPISGHRSVSWYQQTPGQGLQFLFEYFSETQRNKGNFPGRFSGRQFSNSRSEMNVSTLELGDSALYLCASSLEGGLDGQFFGPGTRLTVL.

The chain couples TRBV4-1 to TRBJ1-3; no reliable D call. Germline assignment: CDR1 MGHRA and CDR2 YSYEKL. The CDR3 runs to 15 residues. Trimming stripped 4 bases from V and 2 bases from J, with 12 bases between. The CDR3 reads CASSPRVIAGNTIYF. As DNA, the CDR3 is TGCGCCAGCAGCCCCCGGGTGATAGCTGGAAACACCATATATTTT.

This clonotype has just a few counts. CDR3 sequence (DNA): TGTGCCAGCACCGGATTAGGGGGACGGAGACCCTACGAGCAGTACTTC. It yields the protein CASTGLGGRRPYEQYF. The chain joins TRBV27 to TRBJ2-7; D is possibly TRBD1 (6 bases). Germline V gene lookup returns CDR1 MNHEY and CDR2 SMNVEV (reference sequence). CDR3 length: 16 residues. Between the trimmed V and J ends, which lost 7 bases and 2 bases, there was a span of 21 bases.

This clonotype has a handful of counts. CDR3 sequence (DNA): TGTGCCAGCAGTTTATCCGGAGACGCCGGGACTCAGCAGTTCTTC. Translated: CASSLSGDAGTQQFF. V usage is TRBV12-3 or TRBV12-4 and J usage is TRBJ2-1; a weak D match, TRBD2 (6 bases). CDR3 length: 15 residues. Deletions cut 2 bases from V and 11 bases from J, with 19 bases between.

This clonotype was counted between two and nine times. The rearrangement links TRBV7-9 to TRBJ2-3; D call uncertain. The V end lost 8 bases, the J end lost 2 bases, and 14 bases lay between the germline ends. Per germline, CDR1 SEHNR and CDR2 FQNEAQ (reference sequence). This CDR3 spans 14 amino acids. Here the CDR3 reads CASGIASPTDTQYF. CDR3 nucleotide sequence: TGTGCCAGCGGAATAGCAAGCCCCACAGATACGCAGTATTTT.

This clonotype was seen more than once but under ten times. The rearrangement uses TRBV21-1 and TRBJ2-2; the DNA was not compared with TRBD2, the D call given in the table. TRBV21-1 is a documented pseudogene. This CDR3 region has 18 residues. CDR3 coding DNA: TGTGCCAGCAGCAGCCCTCGGGCAGGGCCTCTAGGGTATGGGGAGCTGTTTTTT. Its translation: CASSSPRAGPLGYGELFF.